This is a list of T cell receptor beta chains from one sample in a study of low-dose radiotherapy and immunotherapy resistance in tumors. TCRdb called the reads again in MiXCR, with one record for every CDR3 protein. This sample has 100,000 or so distinct CDR3 sequences, with less than 25% found just once. Sample: PBMCs, taken after low-dose radiotherapy plus immunotherapy. Receptors were obtained from a male donor with prostate cancer. CDR3s include the opening cysteine and the closing phenylalanine or tryptophan. The order of the fields is V gene, CDR3 protein.

V gene: TRBV4-2; CDR3 protein: CASSQYSSVRTLSSYEQYF
V gene: TRBV5-5; CDR3 protein: CASSANEKLFF
V gene: TRBV27; CDR3 protein: CASSLWGNQPQHF
V gene: TRBV3-1; CDR3 protein: CASSQEVPTSGATNEQFF
V gene: TRBV2; CDR3 protein: CASSEAGQNSPLHF
V gene: TRBV12-3/TRBV12-4; CDR3 protein: CASRGSNQPQHF
V gene: TRBV29-1; CDR3 protein: CSVRQGDYGYTF
V gene: TRBV4-1; CDR3 protein: CASSQEASADEQYF
V gene: TRBV28; CDR3 protein: CASSSVSGAYEQYF
V gene: TRBV5-5; CDR3 protein: CASSLRQGESPLHF
V gene: TRBV3-1; CDR3 protein: CASSQGGPGTSYNEQFF
V gene: TRBV12-3/TRBV12-4; CDR3 protein: CASTGTLKHVGELFF
V gene: TRBV5-1; CDR3 protein: CASSLDLVPGANVLTF
V gene: TRBV12-3/TRBV12-4; CDR3 protein: CASSRRTNTEAFF
V gene: TRBV5-6; CDR3 protein: CASSQGDREQYF
V gene: TRBV7-9; CDR3 protein: CASSHPPPRDEQFF
V gene: TRBV7-9; CDR3 protein: CASSDLRTGRRAFF
V gene: TRBV3-1; CDR3 protein: CASSRDRGATEQFF
V gene: TRBV29-1; CDR3 protein: CSVPGGVHEAFF
V gene: TRBV18; CDR3 protein: CASSPEWDNQGFGYTF
V gene: TRBV6-1; CDR3 protein: CASSYGGPRFYEQYF
V gene: TRBV4-2; CDR3 protein: CASSQVTSGEGTPETQYF
V gene: TRBV20-1; CDR3 protein: CSANPRAKTGNTIYF
V gene: TRBV27; CDR3 protein: CASSSSWGGYGYTF
V gene: TRBV20-1; CDR3 protein: CSARGRTSGDYEQYF
V gene: TRBV12-3/TRBV12-4; CDR3 protein: CASSLAGQFNQPQHF
V gene: TRBV27; CDR3 protein: CASSAGATEAFF
V gene: TRBV11-2; CDR3 protein: CASSQAGARTDTQYF
V gene: TRBV10-3; CDR3 protein: CATRGAGDATQYF
V gene: TRBV29-1; CDR3 protein: CSVGEGRLAKNIQYF
V gene: TRBV11-2; CDR3 protein: CASSPGSGGAKPGELFF
V gene: TRBV2; CDR3 protein: CASSERTGPNQPQHF
V gene: TRBV12-5; CDR3 protein: CASGLFGETQYF
V gene: TRBV6-6; CDR3 protein: CASLGLAGGLMADTQYF
V gene: TRBV7-9; CDR3 protein: CASSSAVSWQETQYF
V gene: TRBV5-4; CDR3 protein: CASSPDSQETQYF